A selection of T cell receptor beta chains follows, all from one sample in a study of Ad26.COV2.S vaccination and SARS-CoV-2 variants. Assay: immunoSEQ multiplex PCR; the TCRdb copy retains only in-frame clones and omits some. This sample has about 320,000 clones, with roughly 90% found just once. Sequencing used peripheral blood, obtained in a trial of Ad26.COV2.S vaccine versus placebo. These TCRs come from a person between 18 and 60 years old who received the Ad26.COV2.S COVID-19 vaccine or a placebo. Both conserved end residues are part of each CDR3. Fields, in order: clone size, D gene, V gene, J gene, CDR3 DNA, CDR3 protein. The D gene is left open where the match is weak. Size values are once, few and many counts, or a class for expanded clones, and some rows have none.

-	TRBD1	TRBV6-5	TRBJ2-2	TGTGCCAGCAGTCGGACAGGGAAGGTCGCCGGGGAGCTGTTTTTT	CASSRTGKVAGELFF
-	TRBD1	TRBV5-1	TRBJ2-3	TGCGCCAGCAGCTCTAGGGACAGGCGAACTAGCACAGATACGCAGTATTTT	CASSSRDRRTSTDTQYF
-	-	TRBV6-5	TRBJ1-2	TGTGCCAGCAGTTACTCCGGGCCAGGATATGGCTACACCTTC	CASSYSGPGYGYTF
-	-	TRBV2	TRBJ1-1	TGTGCCAGCAAGGGCCAGGGTGCCCTGAACACTGAAGCTTTCTTT	CASKGQGALNTEAFF
-	TRBD2	TRBV6-2/TRBV6-3	TRBJ2-1	TGTGCCAGCAGTTATTACGAGACTAGCGGGGGGGCGAGTGAGCAGTTCTTC	CASSYYETSGGASEQFF
-	TRBD2	TRBV9	TRBJ2-3	TGTGCCAGCAGCCCCTGGGGTACTAGCGGGAGTTATATTAGCACAGATACGCAGTATTTT	CASSPWGTSGSYISTDTQYF
-	TRBD1	TRBV6-4	TRBJ2-1	TGTGCCAGCAGTCGATACAGGGGCGATCCCCTCAGTGAGCAGTTCTTC	CASSRYRGDPLSEQFF
once	TRBD1	TRBV7-4	TRBJ1-2	TGTGCCAGCAGCTCCACCGGGACAGGAAAATATGGCTACACCTTC	CASSSTGTGKYGYTF
-	TRBD1	TRBV7-6	TRBJ1-1	TGTGCCAGCAGCCCCGACAGGGGCTATGAAGCTTTCTTT	CASSPDRGYEAFF
-	TRBD2	TRBV5-4	TRBJ2-5	TGTGCCAGCAGCTTTCTAGCGGGGGAACAAGAGACCCAGTACTTC	CASSFLAGEQETQYF
-	-	TRBV6-5	TRBJ1-1	TGTGCCAGCAGTCTTACAGGGAACACTGAAGCTTTCTTT	CASSLTGNTEAFF
-	TRBD1	TRBV4-3	TRBJ2-7	TGCGCCAGCAGCCGTTCCGGGACAGGGGGCTACGAGCAGTACTTC	CASSRSGTGGYEQYF
-	-	TRBV7-9	TRBJ2-5	TGTGCCAGCAGCTTTAAAGGCCTCCAAGAGACCCAGTACTTC	CASSFKGLQETQYF
-	-	TRBV2	TRBJ2-5	TGTGCCAGCAAGACTTGGGGTCCGGAGACCCAGTACTTC	CASKTWGPETQYF
-	-	TRBV10-3	TRBJ1-1	TGTGCCATCAGTGGTAGCACCGCTGAAGCTTTCTTT	CAISGSTAEAFF
-	TRBD2	TRBV7-9	TRBJ2-5	TGTGCCAGCAGCTTGACTAGCGGGGGGGCCCAAGAGACCCAGTACTTC	CASSLTSGGAQETQYF
-	TRBD2	TRBV4-3	TRBJ2-3	TGCGCCAGCAGCCAAGGGGTGGCGGGGGGCCTGGATACGCAGTATTTT	CASSQGVAGGLDTQYF
-	TRBD1	TRBV11-3	TRBJ2-5	TGTGCCAGCAGCTTAGGGGTAAGGACAGGACCCCACGAAGAGACCCAGTACTTC	CASSLGVRTGPHEETQYF
-	-	TRBV30	TRBJ2-1	TGTGCCTGGGGGAGCTCCTACAATGAGCAGTTCTTC	CAWGSSYNEQFF
-	TRBD2	TRBV6-6	TRBJ2-1	TGTGCCAGCAGAGGGGGGACTAGCGGATACAATGAGCAGTTCTTC	CASRGGTSGYNEQFF
-	TRBD2	TRBV4-3	TRBJ2-5	TGCGCCAGCAGCCAGGCGATAGCGGGGGCGGGGGAGACCCAGTACTTC	CASSQAIAGAGETQYF
-	-	TRBV7-3	TRBJ1-1	TGTGCCAGCAGGTCACGACAGGTGAACACTGAAGCTTTCTTT	CASRSRQVNTEAFF
-	-	TRBV19	TRBJ1-2	TGTGCCAGAGAGAACCCAGGGAGCAACTATGGCTACACCTTC	CARENPGSNYGYTF
once	-	TRBV29-1	TRBJ1-2	TGCAGCACTCTATCTTTGATGGACGTGTCGTGGGGGGCCTATGGCTACACCTTC	CSTLSLMDVSWGAYGYTF
once	-	TRBV5-1	TRBJ2-1	TGCGCCAGCAGCTCTGACTTCGGAGGGTGGGTCAATGAGCAGTTCTTC	CASSSDFGGWVNEQFF
-	-	TRBV4-3	TRBJ1-6	TGCGCCAGCAGCCAAGAGACGGTATCACCCCTCCACTTT	CASSQETVSPLHF
once	-	TRBV5-8	TRBJ1-6	TGTGCCAGCAGCTTGGGGAGAGCCTATAATTCACCCCTCCACTTT	CASSLGRAYNSPLHF
-	TRBD1	TRBV5-1	TRBJ1-2	TGCGCCAGCAGCAACCGGGACAGACCCCCTGCTAACTATGGCTACACCTTC	CASSNRDRPPANYGYTF
-	-	TRBV11-3	TRBJ2-2	TGTGCCAGCAATAGAGGGACCGGGGAGCTGTTTTTT	CASNRGTGELFF
-	-	TRBV7-9	TRBJ1-1	TGTGCCAGCAGCTTAAAGGTTTGGGAGTCATCGAAGGGGGACACTGAAGCTTTCTTT	CASSLKVWESSKGDTEAFF
-	TRBD1	TRBV5-8	TRBJ2-1	TGTGCCAGCAGCTTGGGGGACAGGGCCAGGGGGAATGAGCAGTTCTTC	CASSLGDRARGNEQFF
-	-	TRBV5-4	TRBJ1-2	TGTGCCAGCAGCCCCGGGGGGGGTTATGGCTACACCTTC	CASSPGGGYGYTF
-	-	TRBV2	TRBJ1-1	TGTGCCACCAAATTGCTCCAGGAAGCTTTCTTT	CATKLLQEAFF
-	-	TRBV25-1	TRBJ1-2	TGTGCCAGCAGTGGCTGGACAGTCGACTATGGCTACACCTTC	CASSGWTVDYGYTF
-	TRBD2	TRBV4-3	TRBJ2-3	TGCGCCAGCAGCCAAGAAGGGAGCGGGGGAAAGCAGTATTTT	CASSQEGSGGKQYF
-	-	TRBV9	TRBJ1-3	TGTGCCAGCAGCTCCTCCTTCCGGGACACCGAACGCTCTGGAAACACCATATATTTT	CASSSSFRDTERSGNTIYF
-	-	TRBV6-2/TRBV6-3	TRBJ2-1	TGTGCCAGCAGTTCCGGTGAGCAGTTCTTC	CASSSGEQFF
few	-	TRBV6-5	TRBJ1-1	TGTGCCAGCAGTTACAGGGATGGGACTGAAGCTTTCTTT	CASSYRDGTEAFF
-	-	TRBV19	TRBJ2-1	TGTGCCAGTAGTGTACAGGGTCGGTACAATGAGCAGTTCTTC	CASSVQGRYNEQFF
-	-	TRBV6-5	TRBJ2-2	TGTGCCAGCAATCCGGGGAACACCGGGGAGCTGTTTTTT	CASNPGNTGELFF
once	-	TRBV13	TRBJ2-6	TGTGCCAGCAGCCCCCGTACCGCCCTACCTGGGGCCAACGTCCTGACTTTC	CASSPRTALPGANVLTF
-	-	TRBV2	TRBJ1-4	TGTGCCTCCAAGGGGGTGGTTAGCGAAAAACTGTTTTTT	CASKGVVSEKLFF
-	-	TRBV6-2/TRBV6-3	TRBJ1-5	TGTGCCAGCAGCCTGGATAGCAATCAGCCCCAGCATTTT	CASSLDSNQPQHF
-	TRBD1	TRBV4-1	TRBJ1-1	TGCGCCAGCAGCCAAGGGGACAGGGGAAGGGCTGAAGCTTTCTTT	CASSQGDRGRAEAFF
few	-	TRBV20-1	TRBJ1-2	TGCAGTGCTAGTATTCCACCAACGAACTATGGCTACACCTTC	CSASIPPTNYGYTF
-	-	TRBV28	TRBJ1-1	TGTGCCAGCAGTTTTCATTTAGGGAACACTGAAGCTTTCTTT	CASSFHLGNTEAFF
-	TRBD1	TRBV29-1	TRBJ2-7	TGCAGCGCGGGGACAGGTTCCTACGAGCAGTACTTC	CSAGTGSYEQYF
-	-	TRBV6-6	TRBJ1-2	TGTGCCAGCAGCGACAGGAATAACTATGGCTACACCTTC	CASSDRNNYGYTF
-	TRBD1	TRBV7-9	TRBJ2-5	TGTGCCAGCAGCTTAGGTACAGGGGAACTTGGCCAAGAGACCCAGTACTTC	CASSLGTGELGQETQYF
-	-	TRBV5-5	TRBJ2-7	TGTGCCAGCAGCCCCGGACGGCTGGCCCACGAGCAGTACTTC	CASSPGRLAHEQYF
-	-	TRBV27	TRBJ1-5	TGTGCCAGCAGTTTAAACAGGGATCAGCCCCAGCATTTT	CASSLNRDQPQHF
-	-	TRBV29-1	TRBJ2-6	TGCAGCGCCCCCCCGAGGGGGGGATCTGGGGCCAACGTCCTGACTTTC	CSAPPRGGSGANVLTF
once	-	TRBV6-4	TRBJ2-3	TGTGCCAGCAGCCCGTTTGCCGGTACCACAGATACGCAGTATTTT	CASSPFAGTTDTQYF